Each of the 11 T cell receptor beta chains below was sequenced from the same sample in a study of prognosis after radiotherapy for stage I lung cancer. Genomic DNA was subjected to two-round multiplex PCR for amplification of TCR beta CDR3. First-round PCR amplification was performed with primers specific to each TRBV and TRBJ gene. Each CDR3 protein gets one entry after TCRdb re-called the multiplex PCR reads with MiXCR. The sample shows about 51,000 distinct CDR3 sequences, under 45% of them seen only once. The source was PBMCs, collected before or after stereotactic body radiation therapy (not recorded which). These TCRs come from a donor over 45 with non-small cell lung cancer.

This clonotype was observed at least ten times. This chain connects TRBV4-1 to TRBJ2-1; 9 bases are a match to TRBD2. CDR3 length: 15 amino acids. Germline CDR1 is MGHRA and CDR2 is YSYEKL. V lost 1 base and J lost 8; bases outside the gene matches: 6. The CDR3 loop reads CASSQVAGVIDEQFF. CDR3 bases: TGCGCCAGCAGCCAAGTAGCGGGAGTTATCGATGAGCAGTTCTTC.

Many counts were recorded for this clonotype. V and J are TRBV7-2 and TRBJ2-5; D possibly corresponds to TRBD1 (7 bases). In germline, CDR1 is SGHTA, CDR2 FQGNSA. Trimming took 5 bases from V and 1 from J, leaving 11 bases between them. This CDR3 is 14 amino acids long. The DNA for the CDR3 is TGTGCCAGCAGCCGACAGGGACTCCAAGAGACCCAGTACTTC. This translates into CASSRQGLQETQYF.

V is TRBV6-5 and J is TRBJ2-2, with D uncertain. The CDR3 sequence is 16 residues long. Germline-derived CDR1 and CDR2 are MNHEY and SVGAGI. The DNA of the CDR3 is TGTGTCAGTAGTTACAGAAGGAGTCCGAACACCGGGGAGCTGTTTTTT. It is translated as CVSSYRRSPNTGELFF.

This clonotype has a count of ten or more. The rearrangement joins TRBV7-2 to TRBJ1-2, with a tentative D call TRBD1 (5 bases). Germline values: CDR1 SGHTA, CDR2 FQGNSA. V lost 7 bases and J 9 bases, leaving 24 bases between the germline ends. The length of the CDR3 is 15 residues. CDR3 amino acids: CASTPARGLAASYTF. The CDR3 DNA reads as TGTGCCAGCACCCCGGCCCGGGGGTTGGCCGCAAGCTACACCTTC.

This clonotype has ten or more counts. This chain links TRBV7-2 with TRBJ2-2; TRBD2 agrees at 11 bases. Germline V gives CDR1 SGHTA, CDR2 FQGNSA. The CDR3 is 18 residues long. V trimming: 3 bases; J trimming: 4 bases; junction bases outside the gene matches: 10. CDR3 bases: TGTGCCAGCAGCTTCAAACTAGCGGGAGTTCTGGTCACCGGGGAGCTGTTTTTT. It encodes CASSFKLAGVLVTGELFF.

This clonotype has at least ten counts. The rearrangement uses TRBV28 and TRBJ1-2; D is uncertain. The V gene lost 6 bases and the J gene lost 2 bases, with 16 bases spanning the gap. Germline CDR1 and CDR2: MDHEN and SYDVKM. The CDR3 sequence is 15 residues long. The CDR3 spells CASRATPPRNYGYTF. The CDR3 DNA is TGTGCCAGCAGGGCTACCCCCCCAAGGAACTATGGCTACACCTTC.

In this sample, this clonotype turned up many times. CDR3 sequence reads: CASSPPTRNTEAFF. The DNA of the CDR3 is TGTGCCAGCTCACCACCTACACGGAACACTGAAGCTTTCTTT. This rearrangement joins TRBV18 to TRBJ1-1; D gene unclear. The V end lost 0 bases, the J end lost 1 base, and 6 bases lay between the germline ends. The V gene's germline CDR1 is KGHSH and CDR2 LQKENI. This CDR3 is built from 14 residues.

The J gene is TRBJ1-5, the V gene TRBV20-1; no clear D gene. The ends were cut back, 6 bases at V and 8 bases at J, with 20 bases in the middle. This CDR3 comprises 14 residues. Germline V gene sequence: CDR1 DFQATT, CDR2 SNEGSKA (reference sequence). The CDR3 region has the DNA TGCAGTGCAACCACGCGGGAATTAGGTAAGCCCCAGCATTTT. The encoded protein is CSATTRELGKPQHF.

At least ten counts were recorded for this clonotype. The V and J genes are TRBV19 and TRBJ2-1; D remains ambiguous. V was clipped by 7 bases and J by 2 bases, with 6 bases between them. Germline values: CDR1 LNHDA, CDR2 SQIVND (reference sequence). There are 12 residues in the CDR3. As DNA, the CDR3 is TGTGCCAGTAAAAACGCCTACAATGAGCAGTTCTTC. Protein: CASKNAYNEQFF.

To note about this clonotype: A much more abundant neighbour one base away suggests this may be a read error. The V call is TRBV6-9, the J call TRBJ1-3, with D possibly TRBD1 on 5 matching bases. The CDR3 spans 13 residues. CDR1 is MNHGY, CDR2 SVAAGI, per germline. Written as DNA, the CDR3 is TGTGCCAGCATTTATGGGGGTGGAAACACCATATATTTT. It is translated as CASIYGGGNTIYF.

This clonotype was seen only a few times. It may be a read error: a sequence one base away is much more abundant. The CDR3 spells CASRAYYGYTF. The DNA for the CDR3 is TGTGCCAGCAGAGCCTACTATGGTTACACCTTC. This chain connects TRBV9 to TRBJ1-2; D is ambiguous. Germline values: CDR1 SGDLS, CDR2 YYNGEE. The CDR3 covers 11 residues. Complete variable domain (other parts from reference TRBV9 and TRBJ1-2): DSGVTQTPKHLITATGQRVTLRCSPRSGDLSVYWYQQSLDQGLQFLIQYYNGEERAKGNILERFSAQQFPDLHSELNLSSLELGDSALYFCASRAYYGYTFGSGTRLTVV.